This T cell receptor beta chain derives from a study of T cells in tuberculosis. Sequenced by immunoSEQ multiplex PCR; TCRdb stores in-frame clones only, minus some. The sample contains about 24,000 clones, around 95% of which appear only once. Germline V gene lookup returns CDR1 MGHRA and CDR2 YSYEKL. V dropped 1 base and J dropped 6 bases, with 6 bases sitting between them. The CDR3 runs 12 residues. Tuberculin skin test and IGRA determined adolescents' latent tuberculosis status at entry. Unsorted cryopreserved PBMC were sequenced, averaging around 100,000 T cells per clinical donor. The sample was PBMCs. The clonotype originates from a donor aged 10-29 years with latent tuberculosis or without tuberculosis infection. This sequence joins TRBV4-1 and TRBJ1-1, with D perhaps TRBD1 (6 bases). CDR3 in amino acids: CASSQGTAEAFF. In DNA form, the CDR3 reads TGCGCCAGCAGCCAAGGGACAGCTGAAGCTTTCTTT.